The clone carrying this T cell receptor beta chain was recorded at least ten times. Trimming took off 2 bases at V and 3 bases at J, with 4 bases between the two ends. The CDR3 totals 12 residues. The germline V gene encodes CDR1 SGHRS and CDR2 YFSETQ. Cells sorted as Tregs were CD4+, CD25+ and CD127-/low. MiXCR, run by TCRdb on the 5' RACE reads, gives a single entry per CDR3 protein. Among under 45,000 distinct CDR3 sequences listed, approximately 22% were seen once. The receptor was isolated from a female donor with breast cancer. The sample consisted of Tregs sorted from blood. The chain is built from TRBV5-1 and TRBJ2-3; D is unclear. CDR3 amino acids: CASSFYTDTQYF. CDR3 in DNA: TGCGCCAGCAGCTTCTATACAGATACGCAGTATTTT.